One and the same sample provided the 19 T cell receptor beta chains below, sequenced in a study of T-cell reconstitution after alpha-beta-depleted transplantation in children. Researchers prepared the TCRbeta library using unique molecular identifiers, the study reports. Using its own MiXCR run on the PCR reads, TCRdb lists one record per CDR3 protein. The repertoire holds fewer than 250,000 distinct CDR3 sequences, with 8.2% as singletons. The specimen comprised PBMCs, mostly from graft donor cells, sampled 180 days after TCRalphabeta/CD19-depleted stem cell transplant. Every receptor here comes from a male patient aged 10 to 17 who had a stem cell transplant for acute lymphoblastic leukemia, so the T cells may come from the graft donor.

This clonotype was detected many times. This chain joins TRBV28 and TRBJ1-6; 9 bases match TRBD1. Trimming removed 4 bases from V and 3 bases from J; junction bases left unmatched: 4. Germline CDR1 reads MDHEN; CDR2 reads SYDVKM. There are 16 residues in the CDR3. CDR3 nucleotides: TGTGCCAGCAGTTCCTGGGGACAGGGCTATAATTCACCCCTCCACTTT. It translates to CASSSWGQGYNSPLHF.

This clonotype was observed many times. V usage is TRBV12-3 or TRBV12-4 and J usage is TRBJ1-5; TRBD1 matches 7 bases. Unmatched junction bases numbered 9, after V lost 5 bases and J lost 5 bases. The CDR3 spans 15 residues. The CDR3 is CASSRGQSTYQPQHF. In DNA, the CDR3 is TGTGCCAGCAGTCGGGGACAGAGTACCTATCAGCCCCAGCATTTT.

This clonotype came up many times. The chain combines TRBV6-5 with TRBJ2-1; 13 nucleotides line up with TRBD2. With 2 bases clipped from V and 9 bases from J, the junction kept 7 bases outside the gene matches. CDR1 and CDR2 (germline): MNHEY, SVGAGI. This CDR3 has 16 residues. CDR3 protein: CASSYPGLAGLGEQFF. DNA of the CDR3: TGTGCCAGCAGTTACCCGGGACTAGCGGGGCTGGGTGAGCAGTTCTTC.

This clonotype was counted ten times or more. The rearrangement uses TRBV3-1 and TRBJ2-4; D gene ambiguous. The ends were cut back, 3 bases at V and 0 bases at J, with 6 bases in the middle. The CDR3 length is 14 residues. Germline CDR1 reads LGHDT; CDR2 reads YNNKEL (reference sequence). Here the CDR3 reads CASSQGGAKNIQYF. The DNA of the CDR3 is TGTGCCAGCAGCCAGGGCGGAGCCAAAAACATTCAGTACTTC.

This sequence joins TRBV9 and TRBJ1-6, with 10 bases fitting TRBD1. The trim removed 0 bases at V and 10 bases at J, leaving 1 base unmatched. CDR3 size: 14 residues. Germline V gene sequence: CDR1 SGDLS, CDR2 YYNGEE. CDR3 sequence (DNA): TGTGCCAGCAGCGTAGGGACAGGGGGATCACCCCTCCACTTT. Translated, it gives CASSVGTGGSPLHF.

This clonotype was counted at least ten times. J is TRBJ2-3 and V is TRBV29-1; TRBD1 might be the D (5 bases). Germline CDR1 is SQVTM and CDR2 is ANQGSEA. With 3 bases removed from V and 1 base from J, the gap between germline ends came to 14 bases. The CDR3 totals 15 residues. The chain's CDR3 is CSVDTGTWGTDTQYF. CDR3 in DNA: TGCAGCGTTGACACAGGAACGTGGGGCACAGATACGCAGTATTTT.

This clonotype was seen at least ten times. The chain joins TRBV4-2 to TRBJ2-3; TRBD1 matches at 9 bases. Germline values: CDR1 LGHNA, CDR2 YNFKEQ. This CDR3 is built from 17 residues. V lost 2 bases and J lost 1; bases outside the gene matches: 7. The CDR3 coding sequence is TGTGCCAGCAGCCAACTTCTACAGGGGGCAGGCACAGATACGCAGTATTTT. As protein: CASSQLLQGAGTDTQYF.

This clonotype was recorded many times. The rearrangement links TRBV5-1 to TRBJ1-3, with 9 positions matching TRBD1. Looked up from germline, CDR1 is SGHRS and CDR2 is YFSETQ. Losses at the gene ends were 4 bases for V and 4 bases for J; bases not matched to a gene: 6. This CDR3 has 15 amino acids. CDR3 bases: TGCGCCAGCAGCCACGACAGGGGGATCGGAAACACCATATATTTT. Its protein product is CASSHDRGIGNTIYF.

This clonotype has at least ten counts. The rearrangement links TRBV11-2 to TRBJ1-2; D ambiguous. Trimming stripped 3 bases from V and 4 bases from J, with 12 bases between. The CDR3 consists of 14 residues. The germline V gene has CDR1 SGHAT and CDR2 FQNNGV. In nucleotides, the CDR3 is TGTGCCAGCAGCTTGCGGGGTTCTTTCTATGGCTACACCTTC. The encoded protein is CASSLRGSFYGYTF.

This clonotype was seen at least ten times. V is TRBV10-3 and J is TRBJ1-2, with D perhaps TRBD1 (6 bases). V was cut by 8 bases and J by 4 bases, with 17 bases left in between. The CDR3 contains 14 residues. CDR1 and CDR2 (germline): ENHRY, SYGVKD. DNA for the CDR3: TGTGCCATCTTCGCAGGGGAGTCAGGCTATGGCTACACCTTC. This translates into CAIFAGESGYGYTF.

Ten or more counts support this clonotype. V and J are TRBV11-2 and TRBJ2-5, with 9 positions matching TRBD1. V gave up 2 bases and J gave up 3 bases; unmatched junction bases: 7. The CDR3 consists of 16 residues. Germline loops: CDR1 SGHAT, CDR2 FQNNGV. Here the CDR3 reads CASSLQPGQGEETQYF. CDR3 in DNA: TGTGCCAGCAGCTTACAGCCGGGACAGGGTGAAGAGACCCAGTACTTC.

This clonotype was detected ten times or more. The genes are TRBV7-9 and TRBJ2-3, with D unclear. V lost 0 bases and J 0 bases, leaving 7 bases between the germline ends. The germline gives CDR1 SEHNR, CDR2 FQNEAQ (reference sequence). CDR3 size: 15 residues. CDR3 amino acids: CASSLAFGSTDTQYF. As DNA, the CDR3 is TGTGCCAGCAGCTTAGCGTTCGGGAGCACAGATACGCAGTATTTT.

Regarding this clonotype: This could be a read error, since a much larger clone is one nucleotide away. V gene TRBV20-1 combines with J gene TRBJ2-2; D might be TRBD2 (5 bases). CDR1 and CDR2 from the germline V gene are DFQATT and SNEGSKA (reference sequence). CDR3 length: 16 amino acids. CDR3 DNA sequence: TGCAGTGCTAGAGAAAGGCTTAGCGCACCCACCGGGGAGCTGATTTTT. Its translation: CSARERLSAPTGELIF.

The table lists this clonotype with many counts. The rearrangement uses TRBV6-1 and TRBJ2-5; 7 bases line up with TRBD1. J gave up 3 bases and V 5 bases, and 6 bases lay outside the gene matches. Germline assignment: CDR1 MNHNS and CDR2 SASEGT. This CDR3 contains 14 residues. CDR3 sequence (DNA): TGTGCCAGCAGTCCCCAGCAGGGGGAAGAGACCCAGTACTTC. Protein product: CASSPQQGEETQYF.

This clonotype is a singleton in its sample. A much larger clone lies a single base off, so this may be a read error. The CDR3 DNA reads TGCAGTGCTAATAGCCCTTGCTTGAACACTGAAGCTTTCTTT. Translating gives CSANSPCLNTEAFF. The V gene is TRBV20-1, the J gene TRBJ1-1; no clear D gene. The ends were cut back, 4 bases at V and 0 bases at J, with 12 bases in the middle. Looked up from germline, CDR1 is DFQATT and CDR2 is SNEGSKA (reference sequence). This CDR3 is 14 amino acids long.

A remark on this clonotype: A clone one base away is much larger, so this may be a read error. The chain has TRBV18 and TRBJ2-2; TRBD2 matches 13 bases. The CDR3 loop spans 17 amino acids. The ends lost 7 bases at V and 1 base at J; junction bases unmatched: 6. Germline CDR1 is KGHSH and CDR2 is LQKENI. The DNA of the CDR3 is TGTGCCAGCTGCCAAGGGACTAGCGGGATGAACACCGGGGAGCTGTTTTTT. Translated, it gives CASCQGTSGMNTGELFF.

This clonotype showed up many times. J is TRBJ2-1 and V is TRBV24-1, with 12 bases lining up with TRBD2. The CDR3 is 17 residues long. Germline CDR1 is KGHDR and CDR2 is SFDVKD. Trimming at V came to 3 bases and at J to 4 bases, leaving 6 bases not matched to a gene. CDR3 sequence reads: CATSDPRTSGRYNEQFF. As DNA, the CDR3 is TGTGCCACCAGTGATCCCCGCACTAGCGGGAGGTACAATGAGCAGTTCTTC.

The rearrangement uses TRBV19 and TRBJ2-4, with D hard to call. CDR3 length: 16 amino acids. The germline V and J ends were trimmed by 0 bases and 8 bases, with 17 bases remaining between them. CDR1 LNHDA and CDR2 SQIVND come from the germline V gene (reference sequence). The chain's CDR3 is CASSIEPARQVDIQYF. CDR3 in DNA: TGTGCCAGTAGTATAGAGCCGGCCAGGCAGGTGGACATTCAGTACTTC. Together with reference TRBV19 and TRBJ2-4, the CDR3 gives the full variable domain: DGGITQSPKYLFRKEGQNVTLSCEQNLNHDAMYWYRQDPGQGLRLIYYSQIVNDFQKGDIAEGYSVSREKKESFPLTVTSAQKNPTAFYLCASSIEPARQVDIQYFGAGTRLSVL.

The table lists this clonotype with many counts. The CDR3 sequence is CASSHSGELFF. CDR3 DNA: TGTGCCAGCAGCCACAGCGGGGAGCTGTTTTTT. The gene calls are TRBV12-3 or TRBV12-4 and TRBJ2-2; D unclear. The CDR3 has 11 amino acids. V lost 6 bases to trimming and J lost 7 bases, with 6 bases between them.